A selection of T cell receptor beta chains follows, all from one sample in a study of blood T cell repertoires in COVID-19. The data were produced by immunoSEQ multiplex PCR, yet TCRdb's version contains in-frame clones alone and is incomplete. This table holds approximately 250,000 clones, less than 90% found once. What was sequenced was peripheral blood. The receptors shown here come from a young man with active or convalescent COVID-19. Each CDR3 is given with its conserved first and last residue. The order of the fields is clone size, D gene, J gene, V gene, CDR3 protein, CDR3 DNA. The D gene is left open where the match is weak. Clone size is stated in some rows and not others, as once, few, many or a class when expanded.

abundance: -
d_gene: TRBD2
j_gene: TRBJ2-1
v_gene: TRBV9
CDR3aa: CASSVVSSGSSYNEQFF
CDR3nt: TGTGCCAGCAGCGTAGTGTCTAGCGGGAGCTCCTACAATGAGCAGTTCTTC

abundance: -
d_gene: TRBD1
j_gene: TRBJ2-7
v_gene: TRBV10-2
CDR3aa: CASETGAGSYEQYF
CDR3nt: TGCGCCAGCGAGACAGGGGCGGGCTCCTACGAGCAGTACTTC

abundance: -
d_gene: TRBD1
j_gene: TRBJ2-7
v_gene: TRBV6-5
CDR3aa: CASSYSRVGTEYEQYF
CDR3nt: TGTGCCAGCAGTTACTCGAGGGTTGGGACAGAGTACGAGCAGTACTTC

abundance: -
d_gene: TRBD1
j_gene: TRBJ1-6
v_gene: TRBV27
CDR3aa: CASSLRPGTGKSSYNSPLHF
CDR3nt: TGTGCCAGCAGTTTACGACCCGGGACAGGGAAGAGCTCCTATAATTCACCCCTCCACTTT

abundance: -
d_gene: TRBD2
j_gene: TRBJ2-1
v_gene: TRBV7-3
CDR3aa: CASSPGLAGGGRGDNEQFF
CDR3nt: TGTGCCAGCAGCCCCGGACTAGCGGGGGGCGGCCGGGGAGACAATGAGCAGTTCTTC

abundance: -
d_gene: TRBD2
j_gene: TRBJ2-2
v_gene: TRBV19
CDR3aa: CASTLVETSPGELFF
CDR3nt: TGTGCCAGTACCCTAGTGGAGACTAGCCCCGGGGAGCTGTTTTTT

abundance: few
d_gene: -
j_gene: TRBJ2-5
v_gene: TRBV27
CDR3aa: CASSPVGETQYF
CDR3nt: TGTGCCAGCAGCCCCGTCGGGGAGACCCAGTACTTC

abundance: -
d_gene: -
j_gene: TRBJ1-1
v_gene: TRBV4-1
CDR3aa: CASSQVEGATEAFF
CDR3nt: TGCGCCAGCAGCCAAGTGGAGGGTGCGACTGAAGCTTTCTTT

abundance: -
d_gene: TRBD1
j_gene: TRBJ1-5
v_gene: TRBV4-1
CDR3aa: CASSQTGTGLYSNQPQHF
CDR3nt: TGCGCCAGCAGCCAAACCGGGACAGGGTTGTATAGCAATCAGCCCCAGCATTTT

abundance: -
d_gene: -
j_gene: TRBJ1-1
v_gene: TRBV10-3
CDR3aa: CAISGGAWTEAFF
CDR3nt: TGTGCCATCAGTGGGGGCGCTTGGACTGAAGCTTTCTTT

abundance: -
d_gene: -
j_gene: TRBJ1-1
v_gene: TRBV12-3/TRBV12-4
CDR3aa: CASSLVRTEAFF
CDR3nt: TGTGCCAGCAGTTTAGTACGGACTGAAGCTTTCTTT

abundance: few
d_gene: TRBD1
j_gene: TRBJ2-1
v_gene: TRBV24-1
CDR3aa: CATSEPPGQEQFF
CDR3nt: TGTGCCACCAGTGAGCCACCGGGACAGGAGCAGTTCTTC

abundance: few
d_gene: TRBD2
j_gene: TRBJ2-3
v_gene: TRBV5-4
CDR3aa: CASRDAGGRADTQYF
CDR3nt: TGTGCCAGCAGAGATGCGGGGGGGCGGGCAGATACGCAGTATTTT

abundance: -
d_gene: -
j_gene: TRBJ2-1
v_gene: TRBV7-2
CDR3aa: CASSLLTGGLNEQFF
CDR3nt: TGTGCCAGCAGCTTATTGACAGGCGGATTGAATGAGCAGTTCTTC

abundance: -
d_gene: -
j_gene: TRBJ2-7
v_gene: TRBV7-6
CDR3aa: CASSETPAGDDNEQYF
CDR3nt: TGTGCCAGCAGCGAAACCCCTGCAGGGGACGACAACGAGCAGTACTTC

abundance: -
d_gene: TRBD2
j_gene: TRBJ2-3
v_gene: TRBV27
CDR3aa: CASTLDWTSPDTQYF
CDR3nt: TGTGCCAGCACCCTCGACTGGACTAGCCCAGATACGCAGTATTTT

abundance: -
d_gene: -
j_gene: TRBJ1-5
v_gene: TRBV7-8
CDR3aa: CASSPRARENQPQHF
CDR3nt: TGTGCCAGCAGCCCGCGGGCGAGGGAAAATCAGCCCCAGCATTTT

abundance: once
d_gene: -
j_gene: TRBJ1-1
v_gene: TRBV19
CDR3aa: CASRLHSEDEGAFF
CDR3nt: TGTGCCAGTCGTCTCCACAGCGAAGACGAGGGAGCTTTCTTT

abundance: -
d_gene: TRBD1
j_gene: TRBJ1-6
v_gene: TRBV6-5
CDR3aa: CASSSGTALHF
CDR3nt: TGTGCCAGCAGCTCCGGGACAGCCCTCCACTTT

abundance: -
d_gene: TRBD1
j_gene: TRBJ2-5
v_gene: TRBV29-1
CDR3aa: CSVWPDREEGTQYF
CDR3nt: TGCAGCGTTTGGCCTGACAGGGAAGAGGGGACCCAGTACTTC

abundance: -
d_gene: -
j_gene: TRBJ1-2
v_gene: TRBV3-1/TRBV3-2
CDR3aa: CASSPVQGSYGYTF
CDR3nt: TGTGCCAGCAGCCCGGTACAGGGTAGCTATGGCTACACCTTC

abundance: few
d_gene: TRBD1
j_gene: TRBJ1-1
v_gene: TRBV10-2
CDR3aa: CASRIRTGAYAEAFF
CDR3nt: TGCGCCAGCAGGATCCGGACAGGGGCCTACGCTGAAGCTTTCTTT

abundance: -
d_gene: TRBD1
j_gene: TRBJ2-3
v_gene: TRBV3-1/TRBV3-2
CDR3aa: CASSGNRGHSDTQYF
CDR3nt: TGTGCCAGCAGCGGGAACAGGGGGCATTCAGATACGCAGTATTTT

abundance: -
d_gene: -
j_gene: TRBJ1-4
v_gene: TRBV9
CDR3aa: CASSVGAMDPNEKLFF
CDR3nt: TGTGCCAGCAGCGTTGGGGCAATGGATCCGAATGAAAAACTGTTTTTT

abundance: once
d_gene: TRBD1
j_gene: TRBJ2-1
v_gene: TRBV30
CDR3aa: CAWSAGQGISYNEQFF
CDR3nt: TGTGCCTGGAGTGCCGGACAGGGAATATCCTACAATGAGCAGTTCTTC

abundance: many
d_gene: -
j_gene: TRBJ2-3
v_gene: TRBV6-5
CDR3aa: CATSPGVVGTDTQYF
CDR3nt: TGTGCCACGAGCCCAGGGGTGGTTGGCACAGATACGCAGTATTTT

abundance: -
d_gene: TRBD1
j_gene: TRBJ1-5
v_gene: TRBV29-1
CDR3aa: CSVGDRDRGDQPQHF
CDR3nt: TGCAGCGTTGGTGACCGGGACAGGGGGGATCAGCCCCAGCATTTT

abundance: -
d_gene: -
j_gene: TRBJ1-1
v_gene: TRBV10-1
CDR3aa: CASSGGTEAFF
CDR3nt: TGCGCCAGCAGCGGGGGCACTGAAGCTTTCTTT

abundance: once
d_gene: TRBD2
j_gene: TRBJ2-2
v_gene: TRBV9
CDR3aa: CASSDPVTSGGTGELFF
CDR3nt: TGTGCCAGCAGCGACCCCGTGACTAGCGGGGGGACAGGAGAGCTGTTTTTT

abundance: once
d_gene: -
j_gene: TRBJ1-1
v_gene: TRBV7-9
CDR3aa: CASSSNAIEGENTEAFF
CDR3nt: TGTGCCAGCAGCTCAAACGCCATTGAGGGAGAGAACACTGAAGCTTTCTTT

abundance: -
d_gene: -
j_gene: TRBJ2-2
v_gene: TRBV6-2/TRBV6-3
CDR3aa: CASSNSHGELFF
CDR3nt: TGTGCCAGCAGTAACAGCCACGGGGAGCTGTTTTTT

abundance: -
d_gene: -
j_gene: TRBJ2-6
v_gene: TRBV4-3
CDR3aa: CASQGLGSSGANVLTF
CDR3nt: TGCGCCAGCCAGGGGTTGGGGAGCTCTGGGGCCAACGTCCTGACTTTC

abundance: -
d_gene: -
j_gene: TRBJ2-1
v_gene: TRBV7-2
CDR3aa: CASSFPGYEQFF
CDR3nt: TGTGCCAGCAGCTTTCCGGGGTATGAGCAGTTCTTC

abundance: -
d_gene: -
j_gene: TRBJ2-7
v_gene: TRBV10-3
CDR3aa: CAISEPGTLSSYEQYF
CDR3nt: TGTGCCATCAGTGAGCCCGGGACATTAAGCTCCTACGAGCAGTACTTC

abundance: -
d_gene: -
j_gene: TRBJ2-2
v_gene: TRBV20-1
CDR3aa: CSASSGRTGELFF
CDR3nt: TGCAGTGCTAGTTCAGGCAGGACCGGGGAGCTGTTTTTT

abundance: -
d_gene: -
j_gene: TRBJ2-7
v_gene: TRBV7-8
CDR3aa: CASRRTASYEQYF
CDR3nt: TGTGCCAGCAGGCGGACTGCTTCATACGAGCAGTACTTC

abundance: -
d_gene: TRBD2
j_gene: TRBJ2-7
v_gene: TRBV4-2
CDR3aa: CASSQLLLAGVEQYF
CDR3nt: TGTGCCAGCAGCCAACTACTACTAGCGGGGGTGGAGCAGTACTTC

abundance: -
d_gene: -
j_gene: TRBJ1-1
v_gene: TRBV12-3/TRBV12-4
CDR3aa: CASSYTEAFF
CDR3nt: TGTGCCAGCAGCTACACTGAAGCTTTCTTT

abundance: -
d_gene: TRBD1
j_gene: TRBJ1-2
v_gene: TRBV11-2
CDR3aa: CASSLGQDYGYTF
CDR3nt: TGTGCCAGCAGCCTGGGACAGGACTATGGCTACACCTTC

abundance: -
d_gene: TRBD1
j_gene: TRBJ2-7
v_gene: TRBV30
CDR3aa: CAWSDRDRGPEQYF
CDR3nt: TGTGCCTGGAGCGACCGGGACAGAGGGCCCGAGCAGTACTTC

abundance: -
d_gene: TRBD1
j_gene: TRBJ1-4
v_gene: TRBV3-1/TRBV3-2
CDR3aa: CASSARHQLQDRDSEKLFF
CDR3nt: TGTGCCAGCAGCGCTCGACACCAACTCCAGGACAGGGATAGTGAAAAACTGTTTTTT

abundance: -
d_gene: TRBD2
j_gene: TRBJ2-3
v_gene: TRBV20-1
CDR3aa: CSASGGGAGSDTQYF
CDR3nt: TGCAGTGCTAGTGGCGGGGGGGCTGGATCCGATACGCAGTATTTT

abundance: -
d_gene: TRBD1
j_gene: TRBJ2-3
v_gene: TRBV9
CDR3aa: CASRLGQGASDTQYF
CDR3nt: TGTGCCAGCAGACTGGGACAGGGGGCTTCAGATACGCAGTATTTT

abundance: -
d_gene: TRBD1
j_gene: TRBJ2-3
v_gene: TRBV5-1
CDR3aa: CASSPGGRSTDTQYF
CDR3nt: TGCGCCAGCAGCCCAGGGGGCCGGAGCACAGATACGCAGTATTTT

abundance: -
d_gene: -
j_gene: TRBJ2-7
v_gene: TRBV4-1
CDR3aa: CASSQDLEVGAYEQYF
CDR3nt: TGCGCCAGCAGCCAAGATCTTGAGGTCGGGGCCTACGAGCAGTACTTC

abundance: -
d_gene: -
j_gene: TRBJ1-1
v_gene: TRBV11-1
CDR3aa: CASSSGLNTEAFF
CDR3nt: TGTGCCAGCAGCTCGGGGTTGAACACTGAAGCTTTCTTT

abundance: -
d_gene: TRBD2
j_gene: TRBJ2-7
v_gene: TRBV4-1
CDR3aa: CASSQHLAGGDYEQYF
CDR3nt: TGCGCCAGCAGCCAACATCTAGCGGGGGGCGATTACGAGCAGTACTTC

abundance: -
d_gene: -
j_gene: TRBJ1-6
v_gene: TRBV2
CDR3aa: CASSDSNSLNSPLHF
CDR3nt: TGTGCCAGCAGTGATTCGAACAGCTTAAATTCACCCCTCCACTTT

abundance: -
d_gene: -
j_gene: TRBJ1-1
v_gene: TRBV11-1
CDR3aa: CASSSEYLSDEAFF
CDR3nt: TGTGCCAGCAGCTCAGAGTACCTTAGCGATGAAGCTTTCTTT